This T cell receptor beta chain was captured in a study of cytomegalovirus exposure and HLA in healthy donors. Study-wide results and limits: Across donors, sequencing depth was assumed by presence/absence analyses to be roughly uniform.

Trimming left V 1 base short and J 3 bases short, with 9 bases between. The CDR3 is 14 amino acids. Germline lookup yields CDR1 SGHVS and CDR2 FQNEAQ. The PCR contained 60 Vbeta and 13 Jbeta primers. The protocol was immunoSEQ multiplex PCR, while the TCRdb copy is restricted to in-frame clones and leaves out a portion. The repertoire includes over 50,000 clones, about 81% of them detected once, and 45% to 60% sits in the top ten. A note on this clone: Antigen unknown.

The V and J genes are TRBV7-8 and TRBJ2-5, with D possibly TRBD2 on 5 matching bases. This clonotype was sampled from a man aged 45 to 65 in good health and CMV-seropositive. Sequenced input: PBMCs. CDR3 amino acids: CASSLGWTEETQYF. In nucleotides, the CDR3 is TGTGCCAGCAGCTTAGGGTGGACTGAAGAGACCCAGTACTTC.